The next 2 T cell receptor beta chains were all read from a single sample in a study of shared T cell receptors in the human thymus. Only in-frame clones appear in the TCRdb table, and some are missing; sequencing was by immunoSEQ multiplex PCR. Among roughly 710,000 clones listed, approximately 83% were seen once. These data were also reused for a study on human thymus T cells.

The source material was thymocytes. These receptor sequences come from a girl in the first two years of life with a congenital heart defect.

The gene calls are TRBV11-2 and TRBJ1-6; D remains unclear. V dropped 3 bases and J dropped 4 bases, with 16 bases sitting between them. The CDR3 is 17 residues long. The germline V gene has CDR1 SGHAT and CDR2 FQNNGV. The CDR3 nucleotides are TGTGCCAGCAGCTTCAGTCTACCGCAGACTTATAATTCACCCCTCCACTTT. This translates into CASSFSLPQTYNSPLHF.

The chain combines TRBV14 with TRBJ2-7; TRBD2 matches at 8 bases. The germline V gene has CDR1 SGHDN and CDR2 FVKESK. CDR3 length: 16 amino acids. V was pared by 4 bases and J by 2 bases, with 10 bases of the junction left unmatched. The CDR3 DNA reads TGTGCCAGCAGCCCACCCTACCCAGCGGGGGCCTACGAGCAGTACTTC. This encodes CASSPPYPAGAYEQYF.